This T cell receptor (beta chain) was sequenced in a study of blood T cell repertoires in COVID-19. Turning to the study itself: The United States, Italy and Spain supplied acute and convalescent COVID-19 samples. The cDNA or gDNA used as material had been derived from T cells, B-cell-depleted T cells, or PBMCs.

The trim removed 7 bases at V and 6 bases at J, leaving 6 bases unmatched. Per germline, CDR1 LNHDA and CDR2 SQIVND (reference sequence). The length of the CDR3 is 13 residues. Original processing notes: Estimation of nucleated cell counts relied on the amplification of reference gene primers. The data were produced by immunoSEQ multiplex PCR, yet TCRdb's version contains in-frame clones alone and is incomplete. The DNA was the basis for D and trimming; V, J and clone size are from that table. The sample holds 98,000 or so clones, roughly four fifths seen once. The TCR comes from a man in his 60s with acute or convalescent COVID-19. Sequenced input: peripheral blood. The chain joins TRBV19 to TRBJ1-2; 9 nucleotides align to TRBD1. CDR3 sequence (DNA): TGTGCCAGTAAGGCGGACAGGGGAAATGGCTACACCTTC. Its translation: CASKADRGNGYTF.